The next 3 T cell receptor beta chains were all read from a single sample in a study of metastatic and nonmetastatic thyroid tumors. Every patient was untreated before thyroid surgery. TCRdb reanalyzed the PCR reads via MiXCR. Of about 40,000 clones in the sample, approximately 28% were seen once. Sequencing was performed on blood. The origin of the receptors is a male donor with papillary thyroid cancer or a benign thyroid nodule (not recorded which). Some clones in this sample may be carry-over from other donors' samples.

This clone was seen ten or more times. The identical CDR3 is also encoded by other nucleotide sequences in the sample. The chain couples TRBV9 to TRBJ1-6; D unresolved. Per germline, CDR1 SGDLS and CDR2 YYNGEE. Trimming took off 3 bases at V and 6 bases at J, with 10 bases between the two ends. This CDR3 contains 14 residues. CDR3 nucleotides: TGTGCCAGCAGCGATGGCCACCGTAATTCACCCCTCCACTTT. Protein product: CASSDGHRNSPLHF.

This clone was recorded at least ten times. The J gene is TRBJ2-3, the V gene TRBV9; 9 bases are a match to TRBD2. CDR1 and CDR2 from the germline V gene are SGDLS and YYNGEE. The CDR3 contains 19 residues. J gave up 2 bases and V 4 bases, and 17 bases lay outside the gene matches. This CDR3 reads CASSLMGYESGGNTDTQYF. The CDR3 DNA is TGTGCCAGCAGCTTAATGGGCTACGAAAGCGGGGGGAACACAGATACGCAGTATTTT.

Ten or more counts support this clone. The chain carries TRBV19 and TRBJ1-6, with D maybe TRBD1 (6 bases). V lost 4 bases and J lost 12, with 13 bases in between. From germline, CDR1 is LNHDA and CDR2 SQIVND (reference sequence). This CDR3 is built from 13 residues. The CDR3 bases are TGTGCCAGTAGTAGTGGGACGACAGGACCCCTCCACTTT. Translated: CASSSGTTGPLHF. The whole variable domain, remainder taken from reference TRBV19 and TRBJ1-6, is DGGITQSPKYLFRKEGQNVTLSCEQNLNHDAMYWYRQDPGQGLRLIYYSQIVNDFQKGDIAEGYSVSREKKESFPLTVTSAQKNPTAFYLCASSSGTTGPLHFGNGTRLTVT.